The sequence of this TCR beta chain was determined in a study of blood T cell repertoires in COVID-19 (dated by TCRdb to between 2020 and 2021). A note on the overall study: Collaborator samples came from the United States, Italy and Spain and covered acute and convalescent phases of COVID-19. A de-identified subject ID, COVID-19 status, age in years and sex were almost always included in the sample metadata. The prospective study material was composed of cDNA or gDNA derived from T cells, B-cell-depleted T cells, or PBMCs. Where available, HLA class I and class II types were obtained from metadata supplied by the sample provider rather than from assay-based typing. The dataset comprised deeply sampled blood TCRbeta repertoires from subjects exposed to, actively infected with, or recovered from COVID-19. The samples were drawn from the first 160 participants of the ongoing ImmuneRACE study and from 950 to 1,500 subjects provided by 6 global collaborators. The repertoires were made available in a free public database intended to serve as a resource for research on the immune response to SARS-CoV-2. Broad study findings and their caveats: The quantity of clinical and demographic metadata differed by source and by participant and was supplied without curation.

TCRbeta CDR3 regions were amplified from genomic DNA using the immunoSEQ Assay, a bias-controlled multiplex PCR. The paper's data handling went like this. Within the assay, amplification of reference gene primers was used to estimate how many nucleated cells each sample contained. To quantify the absolute abundance of each unique TCRbeta CDR3 rearrangement, sequence reads were collapsed and filtered. Productive Simpson clonality was computed per sample as the square root of Simpson's diversity index over productive rearrangements. Here the immuneACCESS table is served through TCRdb, limited to in-frame sequences with V and J called. Missing clones are a known gap in these copies; in checked studies unresolved V genes cover under half, and the rest lacks a known reason. D and trimming come from the DNA, and the V and J calls and clone size come from that table. This sample comprises around 250,000 clones, approximately 82% of them detected only once. The ten largest account for roughly 1.9% of the sample.

A second Seattle source provided samples from volunteer blood donors who had recovered from COVID-19. Whole blood was collected in K2EDTA tubes by collaborating institutions according to the institutions' own protocols. For TCRbeta analysis, collaborators shipped samples in one of three forms: frozen whole blood, isolated PBMCs, or DNA extracted from either of those sample types. Concerning this clone: Its antigen remains unidentified. The sample holds no much larger clone one base away, and base qualities are not on file.

The CDR1 and CDR2 encoded by the germline V gene are SGHTA and FQGNSA. Inclusive of the bounding cysteine and phenylalanine, the CDR3 is 12 residues long. The only DNA kept is the CDR3, 36 bases in frame from the first base. V gives up 5 bases and J gives up 10 bases, and the segment between their germline ends measures 9 bases. Sequenced: peripheral blood. The TCR originated in a man aged 30-40 years who had recovered from COVID-19. The rearrangement joined TRBV7-2 to TRBJ1-6, with the identity of the D gene unclear. The DNA is as follows: TGTGCCAGCAGCCCCCACCAGTCACCCCTCCACTTT. Translated, it reads CASSPHQSPLHF.